This T cell receptor beta chain came from a study of blood T cell repertoires in COVID-19 (dated by TCRdb to 2018 to 2020). About the study as a whole: Samples covering the acute and convalescent phases of COVID-19 were provided by collaborators in the United States, Italy and Spain. The prospective study material was composed of cDNA or gDNA derived from T cells, B-cell-depleted T cells, or PBMCs. Deeply sampled blood TCRbeta repertoires from subjects exposed to, actively infected with, or recovered from COVID-19 were included in the dataset. A freely available public database, intended as a resource for researchers studying the immune response to SARS-CoV-2, is where the repertoires were released. The samples were drawn from the first 160 participants of the ongoing ImmuneRACE study and from 1,254 subjects provided by 6 global collaborators. A de-identified subject ID, COVID-19 status, age in years and sex were almost always included in the sample metadata. Where available, HLA class I and class II types were obtained from metadata supplied by the sample provider rather than from assay-based typing.

Each collaborating institution followed its own protocols to collect whole blood in K2EDTA tubes. For TCRbeta analysis, collaborators shipped samples in one of three forms: frozen whole blood, isolated PBMCs, or DNA extracted from either of those sample types. On this clone: The specificity of this receptor is unknown. The record has no base qualities; no much larger clone is one base away.

Findings and caveats that apply to the study as a whole: The quantity of clinical and demographic metadata differed by source and by participant and was supplied without curation.

Clipping removes 5 bases from V and 4 bases from J, with 4 as the unmatched junction base count. From the cysteine up to the phenylalanine, the CDR3 has a length of 13 residues. The sequence is cut down to CDR3 DNA, 39 bases in frame from base 1. The germline V gene yields MNHEY for CDR1 and SVGAGI for CDR2. The immunoSEQ Assay, a bias-controlled multiplex PCR, was used to amplify TCRbeta CDR3 regions from genomic DNA. The authors processed their data as follows. The number of nucleated cells in each sample was estimated from the amplification of reference gene primers within the assay. To quantify the absolute abundance of each unique TCRbeta CDR3 rearrangement, sequence reads were collapsed and filtered. For each sample, productive Simpson clonality was calculated by taking the square root of Simpson's diversity index across productive rearrangements. TCRdb's version of the immuneACCESS table is confined to in-frame rearrangements and falls short of the full clone set. An unresolved V gene accounts for under half of the shortfall where checked; the remainder is of unknown origin. V and J calls plus clone size are reproduced from that table; the DNA served to infer D and trimming. In all, the sample holds tens of thousands of clones, and 79% of those were seen once. Around 30% of the sample rests with the top ten.

The sequence is built from TRBV6-5 and TRBJ1-2, and 7 junction bases match TRBD1. The source is a human donor in a cohort sampled during active COVID-19. The specimen was peripheral blood. The nucleotide sequence reads as follows: TGTGCCAGCAGTAACAGGGGAGGCTATGGCTACACCTTC. Its amino acids are CASSNRGGYGYTF.